The clone carrying this T cell receptor (beta chain) was counted at least ten times. Its antigen remains unknown. Template switching added a universal primer site; cDNA carried unique molecular identifiers. TCRdb processed the 5' RACE reads anew with MiXCR; each CDR3 protein has one entry. The table includes 1,800,000 or so distinct CDR3 sequences, around 33% detected once. With 3 bases removed from V and 6 bases from J, the gap between germline ends came to 11 bases. The V gene's germline CDR1 is SQVTM and CDR2 ANQGSEA. The CDR3 covers 12 residues. These data are taken from a study of identical twins. Study-level results: In beta out-of-frame sequences, the excess sharing between twins was weaker.

The donors were all healthy and Caucasian. The gene calls are TRBV29-1 and TRBJ1-2; no firm D call. The sequence derives from a newborn girl in good health. The sequenced sample consisted of cord blood. CDR3 region: CSVDKGNDGYTF. In DNA form, the CDR3 reads TGCAGCGTTGATAAAGGCAACGATGGCTACACCTTC.